The sequence of this T cell receptor (beta chain) was determined in a study of beta chain features in type 1 diabetes. Across the study: Approximately 100 million sorted cells were examined across all samples. Whole-study findings and limits: TCRB repertoires of naive, central memory and Treg cells appeared more similar among patients than among healthy donors.

A single heparinised draw of about 100 mL on average was taken per donor. Germline CDR1 is SQVTM and CDR2 is ANQGSEA. V lost 6 bases and J 2 bases, leaving 4 bases between the germline ends. The CDR3 totals 10 residues. Reverse transcription of all isolated RNA meant that expressed TCRB transcripts were sequenced. The repertoire was sequenced with immunoSEQ multiplex PCR; TCRdb's copy has only in-frame clones and lacks some. The sample records about 340,000 clones, roughly 8% being singletons. Concerning this clone: The target antigen is unknown. Other DNA variants within this sample encode the same CDR3.

The chain joins TRBV29-1 to TRBJ1-1; D unclear. Sequences were obtained from central memory CD4+ T cells from blood. This TCR derives from a young woman in good health. The CDR3 loop reads CSVQNTEAFF. DNA for the CDR3: TGCAGCGTCCAAAACACTGAAGCTTTCTTT.